This T cell receptor (beta chain) originates from a study of cytomegalovirus exposure and HLA in healthy donors. Findings of the study overall: Per a prior analysis, the majority of TCR beta V segments were productive roughly 87% or roughly 30% of the time.

This PCR relied on a set of 60 Vbeta primers and 13 Jbeta primers. The data were produced by immunoSEQ multiplex PCR, yet TCRdb's version contains in-frame clones alone and is incomplete. The table records 150,000 or so clones, 75% to 80% of them present only once. This clone was seen only a few times. Antigen specificity is unknown. CDR1 LGHNT and CDR2 FRNRAP come from the germline V gene. The CDR3 loop spans 15 amino acids. V lost 6 bases and J 0 bases, leaving 12 bases between the germline ends. The rearrangement links TRBV12-5 to TRBJ1-5, with D possibly TRBD1 on 6 matching bases. The receptor's source is a male donor in good health and CMV-seronegative. The sample comprised PBMCs. The chain's CDR3 is CASGRGHLSNQPQHF. The CDR3 nucleotides read TGTGCTAGTGGCCGGGGACACCTTAGCAATCAGCCCCAGCATTTT. The full variable domain, rest sourced from reference TRBV12-5 and TRBJ1-5, is DARVTQTPRHKVTEMGQEVTMRCQPILGHNTVFWYRQTMMQGLELLAYFRNRAPLDDSGMPKDRFSAEMPDATLATLKIQPSEPRDSAVYFCASGRGHLSNQPQHFGDGTRLSIL.